This T cell receptor (beta chain) was identified in a study of blood T cell repertoires in COVID-19. Comments on this clone: Other DNA sequences in this sample translate to the same CDR3.

Method: immunoSEQ multiplex PCR; TCRdb's copy keeps in-frame clones and lacks some. The data show fewer than 45,000 clones, 84% seen once. What was sequenced was peripheral blood. The receptor comes from a man in his 60s with COVID-19, enrolled during active disease.

The CDR3, as DNA: TGTGCCAGCAGCGTAGGACCAGGGGTTAGTCAGCCCCAGCATTTT. It is translated as CASSVGPGVSQPQHF. The chain uses TRBV9 and TRBJ1-5, with TRBD1 as a possible D gene (6 bases). CDR3 length: 15 residues. The germline CDR1 and CDR2 sequences are SGDLS and YYNGEE. The germline V and J ends were trimmed by 0 bases and 6 bases, with 13 bases remaining between them. Variable domain in full (rest from reference TRBV9 and TRBJ1-5): DSGVTQTPKHLITATGQRVTLRCSPRSGDLSVYWYQQSLDQGLQFLIQYYNGEERAKGNILERFSAQQFPDLHSELNLSSLELGDSALYFCASSVGPGVSQPQHFGDGTRLSIL.